These 17 T cell receptor beta chains came from one sample sequenced in a study of blood T cell repertoires in COVID-19. Produced via immunoSEQ multiplex PCR; TCRdb's table is partial and in-frame only. The sample records around 67,000 clones, 91% being singletons. The sequencing sample was made of peripheral blood. These receptors all stem from a human donor in a cohort sampled during active COVID-19.

The chain employs TRBV5-5 and TRBJ1-6, with 8 bases that match TRBD1. V lost 4 bases, J lost 8 bases, and 11 bases stayed unmatched. This CDR3 comprises 16 residues. Germline assignment: CDR1 SGHKS and CDR2 YYEKEE (reference sequence). This chain's CDR3 is CASSRLDRASYSPLHF. The CDR3 nucleotides read TGTGCCAGCAGCCGTCTGGACAGGGCGTCTTATTCACCCCTCCACTTT.

V usage is TRBV15 and J usage is TRBJ1-6; D is perhaps TRBD1 (5 bases). The germline gives CDR1 LNHNV, CDR2 YYDKDF (reference sequence). The CDR3 is 15 amino acids. V gave up 3 bases and J gave up 10 bases, with 16 bases separating them. The chain's CDR3 is CATSSGGKFGSPLHF. The CDR3 nucleotides read TGTGCCACCAGCAGCGGGGGAAAATTTGGCTCACCCCTCCACTTT.

This chain connects TRBV11-2 to TRBJ2-1, with a weak D call TRBD1 (5 bases). The CDR3 contains 17 residues. V dropped 0 bases and J dropped 6 bases, with 18 bases sitting between them. The germline gives CDR1 SGHAT, CDR2 FQNNGV. Here the CDR3 DNA reads TGTGCCAGCAGCTTAGATTGGAATCAGGGTTCCGGCAATGAGCAGTTCTTC. Protein sequence: CASSLDWNQGSGNEQFF.

The chain couples TRBV15 to TRBJ2-7; 13 bases are a match to TRBD2. Looked up from germline, CDR1 is LNHNV and CDR2 is YYDKDF (reference sequence). Trimming took 3 bases from V and 3 from J; bases not matched to a gene: 8. The CDR3 loop spans 17 amino acids. CDR3 loop: CATSSERLAGGLYEQYF. The CDR3 nucleotides are TGTGCCACCAGCAGCGAAAGACTAGCGGGGGGCCTCTACGAGCAGTACTTC.

This clone was observed a handful of times. The V gene is TRBV30, the J gene TRBJ1-2, with D possibly matching TRBD1 (5 bases). The CDR3 loop spans 16 amino acids. Deletions cut 3 bases from V and 3 bases from J, with 20 bases between. CDR1 GTSNPN and CDR2 SVGIG come from the germline V gene (reference sequence). Written as DNA, the CDR3 is TGTGCCTGGAGCCCACTGGGACTCCGGGCTGACTATGGCTACACCTTC. Translation: CAWSPLGLRADYGYTF. Full variable domain (rest looked up from reference TRBV30 and TRBJ1-2): SQTIHQWPATLVQPVGSPLSLECTVEGTSNPNLYWYRQAAGRGLQLLFYSVGIGQISSEVPQNLSASRPQDRQFILSSKKLLLSDSGFYLCAWSPLGLRADYGYTFGSGTRLTVV.

The rearrangement links TRBV5-4 to TRBJ1-2; tentatively, D is TRBD1 (6 bases). Germline CDR1 is SGHNT and CDR2 is YYREEE (reference sequence). There are 13 residues in the CDR3. The V and J ends lost 1 base and 6 bases respectively, with 10 bases between them. The CDR3 loop reads CASSLTGLDGYTF. Here the CDR3 DNA reads TGTGCCAGCAGCTTGACAGGGCTGGATGGCTACACCTTC.

The chain joins TRBV6-1 to TRBJ1-2, with D unresolved. The length of the CDR3 is 12 residues. From germline, CDR1 is MNHNS and CDR2 SASEGT. Trimming removed 1 base at V and 4 bases at J, with 4 bases between. The chain's CDR3 is CASSEGGYGYTF. CDR3 DNA: TGTGCCAGCAGTGAAGGAGGCTATGGCTACACCTTC.

This clone has only a few counts. The J gene is TRBJ2-5, the V gene TRBV10-2, with 7 bases matching TRBD1. The germline CDR1 and CDR2 sequences are WSHSY and SAAADI. This CDR3 has 15 residues. With V trimmed by 6 bases and J by 2 bases, 9 bases remained unmatched. The CDR3 loop is CASSQSARGQETQYF. CDR3 DNA: TGCGCCAGCAGCCAGAGTGCCAGGGGGCAAGAGACCCAGTACTTC.

This chain joins TRBV5-1 and TRBJ2-7; D might be TRBD1 (6 bases). With 3 bases removed from V and 2 bases from J, the gap between germline ends came to 12 bases. This CDR3 comprises 14 residues. Germline V gives CDR1 SGHRS, CDR2 YFSETQ. CDR3 sequence (DNA): TGCGCCAGCAGCTCTCAGGGGACCCCCTACGAGCAGTACTTC. Translating it yields CASSSQGTPYEQYF.

This clone came up a few times. The chain combines TRBV9 with TRBJ1-4; perhaps TRBD1 as D (6 bases). Germline values: CDR1 SGDLS, CDR2 YYNGEE. V dropped 3 bases and J dropped 4 bases, with 16 bases sitting between them. The CDR3 has 16 amino acids. CDR3 nucleotides: TGTGCCAGCAGCGCCGGGACACGAGGCGTTAATGAAAAACTGTTTTTT. Translating it yields CASSAGTRGVNEKLFF.

V and J are TRBV7-2 and TRBJ1-1, with 8 bases fitting TRBD1. J lost 2 bases, V lost 5 bases, and 10 bases had no gene match. This CDR3 is built from 16 residues. Germline CDR1 and CDR2: SGHTA and FQGNSA. The CDR3 reads CASSHRGSVGNTEAFF. The CDR3 nucleotides read TGTGCCAGCAGCCACAGGGGGTCAGTGGGTAACACTGAAGCTTTCTTT.

V usage is TRBV7-8 and J usage is TRBJ1-2, with 9 bases matching TRBD1. CDR3 length equals 12 residues. From germline, CDR1 is SGHVS and CDR2 FQNEAQ. V lost 5 bases, J lost 14 bases, and 9 bases stayed unmatched. CDR3 sequence reads: CASSPDRGTRTF. CDR3 in DNA: TGTGCCAGCAGCCCGGACAGGGGAACGAGGACCTTC.

This chain joins TRBV28 and TRBJ2-7; TRBD2 matches 7 bases. CDR3 length equals 15 residues. The V segment lost 6 bases and the J segment 4 bases; nucleotides outside the gene matches: 12. Per germline, CDR1 MDHEN and CDR2 SYDVKM. For the CDR3, the DNA is TGTGCCAGCAGAGGGAGGGACCCTTACCCATACGAGCAGTACTTC. This sequence encodes CASRGRDPYPYEQYF.

The J gene is TRBJ1-2, the V gene TRBV30; D is unclear. V was clipped by 4 bases and J by 6 bases, with 12 bases between them. The V gene's germline CDR1 is GTSNPN and CDR2 SVGIG (reference sequence). The CDR3 extends over 12 amino acids. CDR3 in DNA: TGTGCCTGGATAACTCCTCCCCATGGCTACACCTTC. This gives the protein CAWITPPHGYTF.

V and J are TRBV28 and TRBJ2-7; the match to TRBD1 covers 7 bases. There are 11 residues in the CDR3. J was trimmed by 3 bases and V by 8 bases; bases with no gene match: 1. The germline V gene has CDR1 MDHEN and CDR2 SYDVKM. CDR3: CASGTVYEQYF. CDR3 coding DNA: TGTGCCAGCGGGACAGTCTACGAGCAGTACTTC.

The chain combines TRBV19 with TRBJ1-6, with unresolved D. The V gene lost 7 bases and the J gene lost 6 bases, with 16 bases spanning the gap. The CDR3 is 15 residues long. The germline gives CDR1 LNHDA, CDR2 SQIVND (reference sequence). CDR3 in DNA: TGTGCCAGTACCGAGTACGAATTGAGTAATTCACCCCTCCACTTT. It encodes CASTEYELSNSPLHF.

CDR3 in amino acids: CASSQEGTVGTEAFF. CDR3 nucleotides: TGTGCCAGCAGCCAAGAAGGGACAGTAGGGACTGAAGCTTTCTTT. The chain uses TRBV4-2 and TRBJ1-1, with TRBD1 identical over 7 bases. This CDR3 is built from 15 residues. Per the germline V gene, CDR1 is LGHNA and CDR2 is YNFKEQ. V lost 0 bases and J lost 5; bases outside the gene matches: 6.